This TCR beta chain is from a study of graft-versus-host responses after intestinal transplantation. Looking at the study overall: Following induction with anti-thymocyte globulin, all recipients were given tacrolimus and steroids for two to three years.

Regarding this clone: Its antigen is unknown.

Here immunoSEQ multiplex PCR was the method, and the copy in TCRdb shows in-frame clones only, minus some. The sample carries over 70,000 clones, around 90% recorded once. General study points: GvH clones occurred in recipient marrow; some first appeared in ileum or blood.

V trimming: 5 bases; J trimming: 2 bases; junction bases outside the gene matches: 9. This CDR3 comprises 16 residues. Germline-derived CDR1 and CDR2 are LNHDA and SQIVND (reference sequence). The source material was unstimulated CD8+ T cells sorted from spleen or lymph node cells, sampled before transplant. This receptor was identified in a human donor who was the organ donor for an intestinal transplant. The V gene is TRBV19, the J gene TRBJ2-3; 8 nucleotides match TRBD1. The CDR3 loop is CASSPPTGAFTDTQYF. The CDR3 DNA is TGTGCCAGTAGTCCCCCGACAGGGGCCTTCACAGATACGCAGTATTTT.